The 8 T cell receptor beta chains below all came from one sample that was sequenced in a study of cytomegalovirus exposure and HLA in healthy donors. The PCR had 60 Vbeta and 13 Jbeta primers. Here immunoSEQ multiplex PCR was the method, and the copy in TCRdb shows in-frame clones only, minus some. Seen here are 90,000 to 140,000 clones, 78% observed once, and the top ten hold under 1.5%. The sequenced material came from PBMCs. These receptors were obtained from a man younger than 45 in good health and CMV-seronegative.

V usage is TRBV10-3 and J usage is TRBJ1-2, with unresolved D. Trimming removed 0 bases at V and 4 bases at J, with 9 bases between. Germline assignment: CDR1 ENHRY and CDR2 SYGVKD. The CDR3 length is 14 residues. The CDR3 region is CAISESTQPYGYTF. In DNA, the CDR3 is TGTGCCATCAGTGAGTCGACACAGCCCTATGGCTACACCTTC.

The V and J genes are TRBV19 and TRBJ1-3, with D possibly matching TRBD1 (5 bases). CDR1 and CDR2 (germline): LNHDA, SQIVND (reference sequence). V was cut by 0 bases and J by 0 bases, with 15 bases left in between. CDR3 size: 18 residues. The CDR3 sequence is CASSIDRRGPSSGNTIYF. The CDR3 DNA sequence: TGTGCCAGTAGTATAGATCGGAGGGGACCGAGCTCTGGAAACACCATATATTTT.

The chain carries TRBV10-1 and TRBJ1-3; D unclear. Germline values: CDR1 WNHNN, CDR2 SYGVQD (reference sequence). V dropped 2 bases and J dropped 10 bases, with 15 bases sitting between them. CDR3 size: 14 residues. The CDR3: CASSEPGMGRTIYF. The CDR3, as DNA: TGCGCCAGCAGTGAGCCCGGAATGGGGAGGACCATATATTTT.

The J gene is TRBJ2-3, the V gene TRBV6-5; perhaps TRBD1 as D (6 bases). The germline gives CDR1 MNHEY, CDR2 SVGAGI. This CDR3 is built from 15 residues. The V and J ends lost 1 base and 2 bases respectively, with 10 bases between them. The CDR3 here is CASSYFTGSTDTQYF. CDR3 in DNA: TGTGCCAGCAGTTACTTTACAGGGTCCACAGATACGCAGTATTTT.

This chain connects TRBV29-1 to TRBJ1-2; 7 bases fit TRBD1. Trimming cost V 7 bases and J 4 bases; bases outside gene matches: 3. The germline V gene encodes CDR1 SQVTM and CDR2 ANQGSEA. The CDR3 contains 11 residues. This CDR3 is CSGQGRYGYTF. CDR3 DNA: TGCAGCGGACAGGGTCGCTATGGCTACACCTTC.

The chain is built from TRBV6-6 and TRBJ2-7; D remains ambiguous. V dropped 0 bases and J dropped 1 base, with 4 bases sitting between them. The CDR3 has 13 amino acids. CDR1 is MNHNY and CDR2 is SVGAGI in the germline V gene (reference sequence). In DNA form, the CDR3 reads TGTGCCAGCAGTTACTCAGAGTCCTACGAGCAGTACTTC. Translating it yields CASSYSESYEQYF.

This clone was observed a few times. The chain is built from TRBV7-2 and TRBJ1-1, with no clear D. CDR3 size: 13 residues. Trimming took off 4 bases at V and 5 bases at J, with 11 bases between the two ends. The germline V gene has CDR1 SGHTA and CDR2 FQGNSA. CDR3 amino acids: CASSSKRETEAFF. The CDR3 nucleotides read TGTGCCAGCAGCTCTAAACGGGAAACTGAAGCTTTCTTT.

The CDR3 DNA sequence: TGTGCCAGCAATCCGCGTCAGGACACTGAAGCTTTCTTT. It yields the protein CASNPRQDTEAFF. The chain joins TRBV28 to TRBJ1-1; D is unresolved. Looked up from germline, CDR1 is MDHEN and CDR2 is SYDVKM. The CDR3 extends over 13 amino acids. Trimming pared 7 bases from V and 3 bases from J, leaving 12 bases between.